Below, 18 T cell receptor beta chains from the same sample are listed, as sequenced in a study of long-term antiretroviral therapy in people with HIV. Samples were assayed with immunoSEQ v3.0 at survey level. Sequencing used immunoSEQ multiplex PCR; TCRdb keeps in-frame clones, though not all of them. The sample includes about 30,000 clones, roughly 87% of them seen just once. Sequencing used unsorted PBMCs, obtained 2 years after starting antiretroviral therapy. The receptors shown here come from a man aged 50 to 60 with HIV.

This chain connects TRBV6-1 to TRBJ2-1; 12 positions agree with TRBD2. J lost 9 bases, V lost 3 bases, and 12 bases had no gene match. Germline assignment: CDR1 MNHNS and CDR2 SASEGT. The CDR3 has 17 residues. CDR3 bases: TGTGCCAGCAGTGACACCCGGCGACTAGCGGGAGTGGTTGAGCAGTTCTTC. Its translation: CASSDTRRLAGVVEQFF.

CDR3 residues: CAVYSYPGETQYF. DNA for the CDR3: TGTGCCGTCTACAGTTATCCGGGAGAGACCCAGTACTTC. The rearrangement uses TRBV27 and TRBJ2-5, with D uncertain. The CDR3 sequence is 13 residues long. The germline gives CDR1 MNHEY, CDR2 SMNVEV (reference sequence). V dropped 11 bases and J dropped 4 bases, with 17 bases sitting between them.

In the case of this clone: The DNA is omitted, as the CDR3 cannot be located on it reliably, and the CDR3 follows TCRdb's listing. The V call is TRBV1, the J call TRBJ1-5. TRBV1 represents a pseudogene. The CDR3 sequence runs 21 residues, both termini included. The chain's CDR3 is CTSSQDLGGIFGEGSNQPQHF.

This sequence joins TRBV9 and TRBJ1-1; the D is unclear. From germline, CDR1 is SGDLS and CDR2 YYNGEE. Trimming took 0 bases from V and 1 from J, leaving 13 bases between them. CDR3 length equals 16 residues. The CDR3 sequence: CASSVDARRANTEAFF. In DNA, the CDR3 is TGTGCCAGCAGCGTAGACGCCCGACGGGCGAACACTGAAGCTTTCTTT.

This chain links TRBV12-5 with TRBJ1-2; a possible D gene is TRBD1 (5 bases). CDR3 length: 14 residues. CDR1 and CDR2 from the germline V gene are LGHNT and FRNRAP. The V gene lost 4 bases and the J gene lost 8 bases, with 17 bases spanning the gap. The CDR3 spells CASGSSSVGVGYTF. The CDR3, as DNA: TGTGCTAGTGGTTCCTCTTCAGTAGGGGTAGGCTACACCTTC. Supplemented by reference TRBV12-5 and TRBJ1-2, the full variable domain reads DARVTQTPRHKVTEMGQEVTMRCQPILGHNTVFWYRQTMMQGLELLAYFRNRAPLDDSGMPKDRFSAEMPDATLATLKIQPSEPRDSAVYFCASGSSSVGVGYTFGSGTRLTVV.

In this sample, this clone turned up once. The J gene is TRBJ1-4, the V gene TRBV11-3; possible D gene TRBD1, 5 bases. This CDR3 region has 14 residues. Germline V gives CDR1 SGHNT, CDR2 YENEEA. With 9 bases removed from V and 4 bases from J, the gap between germline ends came to 15 bases. For the CDR3, the DNA is TGTGCCAGTTCCCTCGGGACTCGTAATGAAAAACTGTTTTTT. Amino acid sequence: CASSLGTRNEKLFF.

The sample holds one count of this clone. The chain employs TRBV28 and TRBJ2-7; 8 bases fit TRBD1. The CDR3 spans 15 residues. Germline CDR1 MDHEN, CDR2 SYDVKM. Unmatched junction bases numbered 8, after V lost 5 bases and J lost 2 bases. The CDR3 sequence: CASSLSWTGPYEQYF. In DNA, the CDR3 is TGTGCCAGCAGTCTTAGCTGGACAGGGCCCTACGAGCAGTACTTC.

The chain joins TRBV7-9 to TRBJ1-3; D not resolved. The CDR3 covers 15 residues. From germline, CDR1 is SEHNR and CDR2 FQNEAQ (reference sequence). Trimming left V 1 base short and J 0 bases short, with 7 bases between. CDR3 amino acids: CASSLGYSSGNTIYF. As DNA, the CDR3 is TGTGCCAGCAGCTTAGGGTATAGCTCTGGAAACACCATATATTTT.

This chain joins TRBV7-8 and TRBJ1-2; D ambiguous. V was cut by 0 bases and J by 6 bases, with 5 bases left in between. CDR1 SGHVS and CDR2 FQNEAQ come from the germline V gene. The length of the CDR3 is 12 residues. CDR3 region: CASSLAGNGYTF. In nucleotides, the CDR3 is TGTGCCAGCAGCTTAGCAGGGAATGGCTACACCTTC. Full variable domain (outside the CDR3, taken from reference TRBV7-8 and TRBJ1-2): GAGVSQSPRYKVAKRGQDVALRCDPISGHVSLFWYQQALGQGPEFLTYFQNEAQLDKSGLPSDRFFAERPEGSVSTLKIQRTQQEDSAVYLCASSLAGNGYTFGSGTRLTVV.

This chain connects TRBV7-6 to TRBJ1-5, with TRBD1 matching 7 bases. CDR1 is SGHVS and CDR2 is FNYEAQ in the germline V gene. The V and J ends lost 5 bases and 4 bases, in that order; junction bases with no gene match: 5. The CDR3 has 14 amino acids. The CDR3 region has the DNA TGTGCCAGCAGCCCGACAGGGACTAATCAGCCCCAGCATTTT. It codes for CASSPTGTNQPQHF.

This rearrangement joins TRBV7-2 to TRBJ2-5; D is possibly TRBD2 (6 bases). Trimming cost V 5 bases and J 5 bases, with 21 bases left between them. The length of the CDR3 is 16 residues. CDR1 is SGHTA, CDR2 FQGNSA, per germline. The CDR3 sequence: CASSRAFSGPRETQYF. The CDR3 bases are TGTGCCAGCAGCCGAGCTTTTAGCGGCCCCAGGGAGACCCAGTACTTC.

This clone was seen a handful of times. The V gene is TRBV4-1, the J gene TRBJ1-2, with TRBD1 matching over 7 bases. The germline CDR1 and CDR2 sequences are MGHRA and YSYEKL. The CDR3 is made up of 16 amino acids. V shed 0 bases and J 3 bases; nucleotides not matched to a gene: 7. For the CDR3, the DNA is TGCGCCAGCAGCCAAGAGCTTGGACAGGCTGACTATGGCTACACCTTC. Amino acid sequence: CASSQELGQADYGYTF.

In this sample, this clone turned up a few times. V and J are TRBV2 and TRBJ1-2; D uncertain. This CDR3 has 16 residues. V shed 3 bases and J shed 6 bases, with 20 bases lying between them. The germline CDR1 and CDR2 sequences are SNHLY and FYNNEI. The CDR3 here is CASSDLLVGRGNGYTF. As DNA, the CDR3 is TGTGCCAGCAGTGATCTGTTGGTCGGGAGAGGCAATGGCTACACCTTC.

The V and J genes are TRBV28 and TRBJ1-2; D is unclear. Germline V gives CDR1 MDHEN, CDR2 SYDVKM. This CDR3 has 13 amino acids. The V end lost 2 bases, the J end lost 5 bases, and 9 bases lay between the germline ends. CDR3: CASSLKAAYGYTF. For the CDR3, the DNA is TGTGCCAGCAGTTTAAAGGCGGCTTATGGCTACACCTTC.

This chain uses TRBV19 with TRBJ2-7; D is ambiguous. The CDR3 length is 12 residues. The V gene's germline CDR1 is LNHDA and CDR2 SQIVND (reference sequence). Trimming took off 2 bases at V and 5 bases at J, with 7 bases between the two ends. The CDR3 sequence is CASSIRSDEQYF. CDR3 DNA: TGTGCCAGTAGTATAAGGAGTGACGAGCAGTACTTC.

The V gene is TRBV14, the J gene TRBJ1-3; TRBD1 is a possible D gene (6 bases). Germline V gene sequence: CDR1 SGHDN, CDR2 FVKESK. Deletions cut 5 bases from V and 0 bases from J, with 17 bases between. The CDR3 has 17 amino acids. CDR3 DNA sequence: TGTGCCAGCAGCGAACAGCAGGGGATCCTCTCTGGAAACACCATATATTTT. Translated: CASSEQQGILSGNTIYF.

The chain combines TRBV29-1 with TRBJ1-2, with D perhaps TRBD1 (5 bases). Trimming pared 4 bases from V and 2 bases from J, leaving 11 bases between. The germline gives CDR1 SQVTM, CDR2 ANQGSEA. This CDR3 contains 13 residues. As DNA, the CDR3 is TGCAGCGTTGCCTCTGACAGAAACTATGGCTACACCTTC. Residues: CSVASDRNYGYTF.

V gene TRBV27 combines with J gene TRBJ1-2; D is unclear. This CDR3 is 13 amino acids long. CDR1 MNHEY and CDR2 SMNVEV come from the germline V gene (reference sequence). Trimming removed 5 bases from V and 8 bases from J, with 15 bases in between. CDR3 DNA: TGTGCCAGCAGTGGGCAGGACTTGGGCGGCTACACCTTC. Translated, it gives CASSGQDLGGYTF.